This entry lists 29 T cell receptor beta chains sequenced from one sample in a study of radiotherapy plus CTLA-4 blockade in lung cancer (dated by TCRdb to the late 2010s). The library was obtained by the immunoSEQ multiplex PCR assay. TCRdb carries this immuneACCESS record with in-frame sequences only. Its versions omit some clonotypes, under half of them owing to an unresolved V gene in the studies checked, with the rest unexplained. Counted in this sample were some 98,000 clones; approximately 78% of them appeared once. The biggest ten clones account for about 3.5% of the sample. The sample consisted of peripheral blood, taken from a patient treated with radiotherapy plus ipilimumab. These receptors all come from a human donor with non-small cell lung cancer who had a partial response to radiotherapy plus ipilimumab.

The chain has TRBV6-1 and TRBJ2-1, with D hard to call. Germline V gene lookup returns CDR1 MNHNS and CDR2 SASEGT. The CDR3 contains 15 residues. Deletions cut 5 bases from V and 0 bases from J, with 11 bases between. CDR3 DNA sequence: TGTGCCAGCAGTTCGACCCGGAGCTCCTACAATGAGCAGTTCTTC. Amino acids: CASSSTRSSYNEQFF.

V and J are TRBV27 and TRBJ2-2; a weak D match, TRBD2 (5 bases). This CDR3 contains 14 residues. Trimming took 3 bases from V and 4 from J, leaving 9 bases between them. Looked up from germline, CDR1 is MNHEY and CDR2 is SMNVEV (reference sequence). The CDR3 reads CASSFRLPTGELFF. The CDR3, as DNA: TGTGCCAGCAGTTTCAGACTACCCACCGGGGAGCTGTTTTTT.

The CDR3 DNA sequence: TGTGCCAGCAGTATAACGACAGGGGGCACTGGAAACACCATATATTTT. It codes for CASSITTGGTGNTIYF. The gene calls are TRBV6-4 and TRBJ1-3; 10 bases are shared with TRBD1. With V trimmed by 5 bases and J by 2 bases, 6 bases remained unmatched. The CDR3 loop spans 16 amino acids. Germline CDR1 and CDR2: MRHNA and SNTAGT.

This clone has only one observation. The chain couples TRBV18 to TRBJ2-7; 8 nucleotides align to TRBD1. Losses at the gene ends were 3 bases for V and 3 bases for J; bases not matched to a gene: 7. There are 15 residues in the CDR3. Germline CDR1 and CDR2: KGHSH and LQKENI. This CDR3 is CASSPSRTGNYEQYF. The CDR3 nucleotides are TGTGCCAGCTCACCCTCCCGGACAGGGAACTACGAGCAGTACTTC. Drawing the rest from reference TRBV18 and TRBJ2-7, the complete variable domain is NAGVMQNPRHLVRRRGQEARLRCSPMKGHSHVYWYRQLPEEGLKFMVYLQKENIIDESGMPKERFSAEFPKEGPSILRIQQVVRGDSAAYFCASSPSRTGNYEQYFGPGTRLTVT.

The gene calls are TRBV11-2 and TRBJ2-7, with 9 bases fitting TRBD1. Germline values: CDR1 SGHAT, CDR2 FQNNGV. V shed 1 base, J shed 2 bases, and the junction held 9 bases outside the gene matches. The CDR3 contains 17 residues. CDR3 sequence reads: CASSLVGGQGGPYEQYF. CDR3 coding DNA: TGTGCCAGCAGCTTAGTTGGGGGACAGGGAGGCCCCTACGAGCAGTACTTC.

The J gene is TRBJ1-3, the V gene TRBV18; 10 bases map to TRBD1. The CDR3 is 15 amino acids. With V trimmed by 3 bases and J by 4 bases, 3 bases remained unmatched. Germline V CDR1 and CDR2: KGHSH, LQKENI. CDR3 in amino acids: CASSPLDRGGNTIYF. The CDR3 DNA sequence: TGTGCCAGCTCACCTCTGGACAGGGGGGGAAACACCATATATTTT. The full variable domain, its missing parts supplied by reference TRBV18 and TRBJ1-3, is NAGVMQNPRHLVRRRGQEARLRCSPMKGHSHVYWYRQLPEEGLKFMVYLQKENIIDESGMPKERFSAEFPKEGPSILRIQQVVRGDSAAYFCASSPLDRGGNTIYFGEGSWLTVV.

This clone was seen just once. The CDR3 nucleotides are TGTGCCTTGTACGACAGGGCCAATGAGCAGTTCTTC. Its translation: CALYDRANEQFF. The chain employs TRBV30 and TRBJ2-1; 7 nucleotides match TRBD1. Germline V gene lookup returns CDR1 GTSNPN and CDR2 SVGIG (reference sequence). The V segment lost 7 bases and the J segment 6 bases; nucleotides outside the gene matches: 6. This CDR3 contains 12 residues.

The CDR3 is CASTVTAGNIQYF. Written as DNA, the CDR3 is TGTGCCAGCACCGTGACTGCGGGAAACATTCAGTACTTC. The rearrangement links TRBV2 to TRBJ2-4; perhaps TRBD2 as D (5 bases). CDR1 is SNHLY and CDR2 is FYNNEI in the germline V gene. V lost 7 bases, J lost 6 bases, and 13 bases lay in between. This CDR3 is 13 amino acids long.

This chain uses TRBV7-2 with TRBJ2-5; possibly TRBD2 for D (5 bases). The CDR3 sequence is 13 residues long. V lost 4 bases and J 7 bases, leaving 13 bases between the germline ends. The V gene's germline CDR1 is SGHTA and CDR2 FQGNSA. The CDR3 here is CASSSSGSGTQYF. The CDR3 nucleotides read TGTGCCAGCAGCTCCAGCGGAAGTGGGACCCAGTACTTC.

V gene TRBV9 combines with J gene TRBJ2-1; 8 nucleotides line up with TRBD2. The trim removed 0 bases at V and 8 bases at J, leaving 10 bases unmatched. The CDR3 consists of 16 residues. Germline loops: CDR1 SGDLS, CDR2 YYNGEE. The CDR3 nucleotides are TGTGCCAGCAGCGTAGCTACTAGCGGAGCCTTGGATGAGCAGTTCTTC. Protein: CASSVATSGALDEQFF.

The V call is TRBV18, the J call TRBJ2-1; TRBD2 matches at 7 bases. V lost 4 bases, J lost 9 bases, and 12 bases stayed unmatched. Germline CDR1 reads KGHSH; CDR2 reads LQKENI. This CDR3 contains 15 residues. The CDR3 sequence is CASSLTGTKMGEQFF. Written as DNA, the CDR3 is TGTGCCAGCTCACTAACCGGGACTAAAATGGGTGAGCAGTTCTTC.

The V and J genes are TRBV5-1 and TRBJ2-5; maybe TRBD2 (6 bases). The germline CDR1 and CDR2 sequences are SGHRS and YFSETQ. The CDR3 has 17 residues. V lost 0 bases to trimming and J lost 1 base, with 16 bases between them. The CDR3 DNA follows: TGCGCCAGCAGCTTGGCCGGTTTCGGGGGTCGCCAAGAGACCCAGTACTTC. Residues: CASSLAGFGGRQETQYF.

This rearrangement joins TRBV29-1 to TRBJ2-1, with TRBD2 matching over 9 bases. V shed 8 bases, J shed 8 bases, and the junction held 10 bases outside the gene matches. Germline V gene data show CDR1 as SQVTM and CDR2 as ANQGSEA. The CDR3 is 13 residues long. The CDR3 DNA is TGCAGCCCCCGCGGGGGGGCTGGCGATGAGCAGTTCTTC. Protein product: CSPRGGAGDEQFF.

This rearrangement joins TRBV28 to TRBJ2-5, with D unclear. V was shortened by 0 bases and J by 3 bases, with 5 bases between the two germline ends. In germline, CDR1 is MDHEN, CDR2 SYDVKM. The CDR3 extends over 13 amino acids. The CDR3 DNA reads as TGTGCCAGCAGTTTATGGCAGAAAGAGACCCAGTACTTC. Its translation: CASSLWQKETQYF.

CDR3 in DNA: TGCGCCAGCAGCTTGCGGTCAGGGTTGGAGTCCTACGAGCAGTACTTC. Its translation: CASSLRSGLESYEQYF. V gene TRBV5-1 combines with J gene TRBJ2-7; D might be TRBD1 (5 bases). This CDR3 is built from 16 residues. V gave up 1 base and J gave up 1 base, with 15 bases separating them. Germline loops: CDR1 SGHRS, CDR2 YFSETQ.

This chain uses TRBV2 with TRBJ2-1; 12 bases align to TRBD2. Per germline, CDR1 SNHLY and CDR2 FYNNEI. The junction had 6 bases not matched to a gene; V was cut back by 5 bases and J by 4 bases. The CDR3 contains 16 residues. Here the CDR3 reads CASSPLAGGPYNEQFF. In DNA form, the CDR3 reads TGTGCCAGCAGTCCACTAGCGGGAGGACCTTACAATGAGCAGTTCTTC.

The J gene is TRBJ1-5, the V gene TRBV6-6; a weak D match, TRBD1 (5 bases). V lost 6 bases, J lost 7 bases, and 19 bases lay in between. The CDR3 contains 15 residues. The germline gives CDR1 MNHNY, CDR2 SVGAGI (reference sequence). CDR3 loop: CASSRVLRPGQPQHF. The DNA for the CDR3 is TGTGCCAGCAGCCGGGTCCTACGTCCAGGGCAGCCCCAGCATTTT.

The chain recombines TRBV2 with TRBJ1-5; a possible D gene is TRBD1 (5 bases). The ends were cut back, 5 bases at V and 5 bases at J, with 10 bases in the middle. There are 13 residues in the CDR3. Germline CDR1 SNHLY, CDR2 FYNNEI. As DNA, the CDR3 is TGTGCCAGCAGTCAGGGCCGAGATCAGCCCCAGCATTTT. Protein sequence: CASSQGRDQPQHF.

The chain joins TRBV19 to TRBJ1-1; D gene uncertain. Germline CDR1 LNHDA, CDR2 SQIVND (reference sequence). The CDR3 consists of 12 residues. The V end lost 2 bases, the J end lost 10 bases, and 11 bases lay between the germline ends. The CDR3 loop is CASSIPEVRAFF. Here the CDR3 DNA reads TGTGCCAGTAGTATACCGGAGGTGCGAGCTTTCTTT.

The genes are TRBV29-1 and TRBJ2-3; 11 nucleotides agree with TRBD1. The V and J ends lost 6 bases and 4 bases, in that order; junction bases with no gene match: 6. The CDR3 consists of 14 residues. Germline V lookup: CDR1 SQVTM, CDR2 ANQGSEA. In nucleotides, the CDR3 is TGCAGCGTCGAGGACAGGGGGCAGGCAGATACGCAGTATTTT. This translates into CSVEDRGQADTQYF.

This chain links TRBV2 with TRBJ2-2, with 7 bases fitting TRBD1. V gave up 6 bases and J gave up 5 bases; unmatched junction bases: 6. Germline lookup yields CDR1 SNHLY and CDR2 FYNNEI. The CDR3 loop spans 14 amino acids. The CDR3: CASRAQQGTGELFF. CDR3 DNA sequence: TGTGCCAGCAGAGCACAACAGGGGACCGGGGAGCTGTTTTTT.

The rearrangement uses TRBV7-3 and TRBJ2-7; maybe TRBD2 (5 bases). Germline loops: CDR1 SGHTA, CDR2 FQGTGA. This CDR3 has 15 residues. V lost 3 bases and J 0 bases, leaving 12 bases between the germline ends. The CDR3 region is CASSLGSGFSYEQYF. The CDR3 DNA reads as TGTGCCAGCAGCTTGGGGAGCGGTTTCTCCTACGAGCAGTACTTC.

CDR3 region: CASSSLGGMGRETQYF. The CDR3 DNA sequence: TGTGCCAGCAGCTCCCTCGGTGGAATGGGGAGAGAGACCCAGTACTTC. V usage is TRBV11-2 and J usage is TRBJ2-5; a weak D match, TRBD2 (5 bases). Trimming removed 4 bases at V and 4 bases at J, with 19 bases between. CDR1 and CDR2 (germline): SGHAT, FQNNGV. The CDR3 totals 16 residues.

V gene TRBV6-6 combines with J gene TRBJ1-2, with D perhaps TRBD1 (6 bases). Between the trimmed V and J ends, which lost 7 bases and 5 bases, there was a span of 14 bases. CDR3 length: 13 residues. Germline assignment: CDR1 MNHNY and CDR2 SVGAGI (reference sequence). The CDR3, as DNA: TGTGCCAGCACTCGGGGGGCAGATTATGGCTACACCTTC. Encoded protein: CASTRGADYGYTF.

V and J are TRBV27 and TRBJ2-7, with D perhaps matching TRBD1 (6 bases). This CDR3 comprises 15 residues. V was clipped by 3 bases and J by 4 bases, with 16 bases between them. Germline assignment: CDR1 MNHEY and CDR2 SMNVEV (reference sequence). The CDR3, as DNA: TGTGCCAGCAGTTTCCCCTCTCCCAGGGGTTACGAGCAGTACTTC. Its protein is CASSFPSPRGYEQYF.

The table lists this clone with a few counts. Other DNA sequences of this sample code for an identical CDR3. V usage is TRBV5-1 and J usage is TRBJ2-1; 10 nucleotides align to TRBD2. Germline values: CDR1 SGHRS, CDR2 YFSETQ. This CDR3 comprises 15 residues. Losses at the gene ends were 2 bases for V and 2 bases for J; bases not matched to a gene: 1. The CDR3 bases are TGCGCCAGCAGCTTAGCGGGAGGGGCCTACAATGAGCAGTTCTTC. Translating it yields CASSLAGGAYNEQFF.

The chain links TRBV7-2 to TRBJ2-7, with D tentatively TRBD1 (6 bases). The CDR3 has 15 amino acids. V lost 3 bases and J 2 bases, leaving 14 bases between the germline ends. Germline lookup yields CDR1 SGHTA and CDR2 FQGNSA. CDR3 amino acids: CASSFISRTAYEQYF. In DNA form, the CDR3 reads TGTGCCAGCAGCTTCATCTCCAGGACAGCCTACGAGCAGTACTTC.

The chain carries TRBV9 and TRBJ1-4; 8 nucleotides align to TRBD1. Per germline, CDR1 SGDLS and CDR2 YYNGEE. The CDR3 loop spans 15 amino acids. V lost 4 bases and J lost 4; bases outside the gene matches: 6. CDR3 protein: CASSIGTGFNEKLFF. CDR3 DNA sequence: TGTGCCAGCAGCATCGGGACAGGTTTTAATGAAAAACTGTTTTTT.

The rearrangement joins TRBV5-1 to TRBJ1-4, with D hard to call. The CDR3 runs to 16 residues. From germline, CDR1 is SGHRS and CDR2 YFSETQ. The ends were cut back, 0 bases at V and 7 bases at J, with 16 bases in the middle. In DNA form, the CDR3 reads TGCGCCAGCAGCTTGGAGAACGGAGGGCGGGGTGAAAAACTGTTTTTT. This sequence encodes CASSLENGGRGEKLFF.